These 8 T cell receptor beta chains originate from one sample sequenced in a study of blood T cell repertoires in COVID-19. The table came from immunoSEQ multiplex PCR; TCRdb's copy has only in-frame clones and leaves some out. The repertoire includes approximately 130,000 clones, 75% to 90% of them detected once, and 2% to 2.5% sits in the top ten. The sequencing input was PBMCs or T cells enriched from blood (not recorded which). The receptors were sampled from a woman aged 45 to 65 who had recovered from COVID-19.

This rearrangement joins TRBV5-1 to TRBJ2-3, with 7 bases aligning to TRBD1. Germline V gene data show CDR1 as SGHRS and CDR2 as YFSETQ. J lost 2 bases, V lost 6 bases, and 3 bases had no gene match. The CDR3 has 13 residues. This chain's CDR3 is CASTTGSTDTQYF. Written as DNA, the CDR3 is TGCGCCAGCACGACAGGGTCCACAGATACGCAGTATTTT.

The chain's CDR3 is CASSPQGGSVHEQFF. The CDR3 DNA follows: TGTGCCAGCAGCCCCCAAGGGGGATCAGTCCATGAGCAGTTCTTC. The rearrangement links TRBV11-3 to TRBJ2-1; a weak D match, TRBD1 (6 bases). Germline-derived CDR1 and CDR2 are SGHNT and YENEEA. CDR3 length: 15 amino acids. Trimming left V 5 bases short and J 8 bases short, with 19 bases between.

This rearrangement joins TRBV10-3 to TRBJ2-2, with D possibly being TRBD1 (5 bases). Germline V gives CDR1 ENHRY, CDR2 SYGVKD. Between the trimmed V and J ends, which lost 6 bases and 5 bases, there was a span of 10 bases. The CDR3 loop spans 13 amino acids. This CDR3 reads CAIRAQETGELFF. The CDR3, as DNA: TGTGCCATCAGGGCACAGGAGACCGGGGAGCTGTTTTTT.

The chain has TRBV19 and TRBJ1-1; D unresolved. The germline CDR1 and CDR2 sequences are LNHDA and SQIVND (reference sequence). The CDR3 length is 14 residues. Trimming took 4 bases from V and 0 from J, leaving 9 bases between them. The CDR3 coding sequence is TGTGCCAGTAGTAGCGACACACTGAACACTGAAGCTTTCTTT. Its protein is CASSSDTLNTEAFF.

The CDR3 coding sequence is TGCAGCGTTGAAACAGGGGGCATTAATCAGCCCCAGCATTTT. Amino acids: CSVETGGINQPQHF. V gene TRBV29-1 combines with J gene TRBJ1-5; 9 nucleotides align to TRBD1. V trimming: 2 bases; J trimming: 4 bases; junction bases outside the gene matches: 3. The CDR3 has 14 amino acids. Germline lookup yields CDR1 SQVTM and CDR2 ANQGSEA.

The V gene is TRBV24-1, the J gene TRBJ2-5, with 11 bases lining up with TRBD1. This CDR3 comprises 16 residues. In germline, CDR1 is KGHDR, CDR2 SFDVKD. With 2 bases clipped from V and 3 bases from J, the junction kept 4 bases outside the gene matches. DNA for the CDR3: TGTGCCACCAGTGATTGGCGGACAGGGGGCGAAGAGACCCAGTACTTC. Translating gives CATSDWRTGGEETQYF.

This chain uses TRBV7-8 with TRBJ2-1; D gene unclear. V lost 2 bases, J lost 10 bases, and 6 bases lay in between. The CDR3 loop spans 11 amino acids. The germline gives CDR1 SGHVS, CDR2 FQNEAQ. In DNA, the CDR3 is TGTGCCAGCAGCTTATCTCGGGAGCAGTTCTTC. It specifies CASSLSREQFF.

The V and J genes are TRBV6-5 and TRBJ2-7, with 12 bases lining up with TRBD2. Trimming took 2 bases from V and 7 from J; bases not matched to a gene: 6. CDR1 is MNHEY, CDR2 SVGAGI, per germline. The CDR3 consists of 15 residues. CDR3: CASSYASGGAREQYF. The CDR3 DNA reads TGTGCCAGCAGTTACGCTAGCGGGGGGGCACGGGAGCAGTACTTC.